Listed below are T cell receptor beta chains from one sample, sequenced in a study of T cell repertoires in cytomegalovirus infection. Each CDR3 protein is one row after TCRdb ran MiXCR on the reads. Counted here are approximately 140,000 distinct CDR3 sequences, more than 20% occurring once; the ten biggest clones make up 30% to 40%. The antigens of these receptors remain unknown. Sequencing used PBMCs, sequenced either directly or after in vitro stimulation (not recorded which). These receptors were taken from a human donor in good health (CMV status not recorded). Some clones in this sample may be carry-over from other donors' samples. The CDR3 runs from the conserved cysteine through the conserved F or W. The D gene is left open where the match is weak. Size is omitted from some rows. Given values are once, few, many or a class for expanded clones.

abundance: many
d_gene: NA
v_gene: TRBV28
len: 15
j_gene: TRBJ1-5
CDR3nt: TGTGCCAGCAGACGGGCGCCGGTTAGCAATCAGCCCCAGCATTTT
CDR3aa: CASRRAPVSNQPQHF

abundance: few
d_gene: TRBD2
v_gene: TRBV5-1
len: 17
j_gene: TRBJ2-7
CDR3nt: TGCGCCAGCAGCCCGATAGCGGGAACGATGGCCTCCTACGAGCAGTACTTC
CDR3aa: CASSPIAGTMASYEQYF

abundance: few
d_gene: NA
v_gene: TRBV7-6
len: 14
j_gene: TRBJ2-2
CDR3nt: TGTGCCAGCAGCTTAGCGCCCGGCACCGGGGAGCTGTTTTTT
CDR3aa: CASSLAPGTGELFF

abundance: many
d_gene: NA
v_gene: TRBV7-2
len: 17
j_gene: TRBJ1-6
CDR3nt: TGTGCCAGCAGCTTAGCTCCGGGGAGCTCCTATAATTCACCCCTCCACTTT
CDR3aa: CASSLAPGSSYNSPLHF

abundance: NA
d_gene: TRBD1
v_gene: TRBV6-2/TRBV6-3
len: 15
j_gene: TRBJ1-5
CDR3nt: TGTGCCAGCAGTTCCCTGGACAGGAGGAATCAGCCCCAGCATTTT
CDR3aa: CASSSLDRRNQPQHF

abundance: NA
d_gene: NA
v_gene: TRBV6-2/TRBV6-3
len: 13
j_gene: TRBJ2-1
CDR3nt: TGTGCCAGCAGTTACAAAAGGGGCTATGAGCAGTTCTTC
CDR3aa: CASSYKRGYEQFF

abundance: NA
d_gene: NA
v_gene: TRBV7-2
len: 15
j_gene: TRBJ2-3
CDR3nt: TGTGCCAGCAGCAATCAAATGGGGTACACAGATACGCAGTATTTT
CDR3aa: CASSNQMGYTDTQYF

abundance: many
d_gene: NA
v_gene: TRBV10-3
len: 15
j_gene: TRBJ2-1
CDR3nt: TGTGCCATCAGTGAGTCGCGGGCCCGTCCGTATGAGCAGTTCTTC
CDR3aa: CAISESRARPYEQFF

abundance: many
d_gene: NA
v_gene: TRBV6-2/TRBV6-3
len: 13
j_gene: TRBJ2-1
CDR3nt: TGTGCCACCGCCGAACTAACTTACAATGAGCAGTTCTTC
CDR3aa: CATAELTYNEQFF

abundance: few
d_gene: TRBD2
v_gene: TRBV4-1
len: 16
j_gene: TRBJ2-6
CDR3nt: TGCGCCAGCGGAACTAGCGGGAGCCCTGGGGCCAACGTCCTGACTTTC
CDR3aa: CASGTSGSPGANVLTF

abundance: once
d_gene: TRBD2
v_gene: TRBV19
len: 17
j_gene: TRBJ2-5
CDR3nt: TGTGCCAGTAGTCCTAGCGGGAGGGCATCGCCCCAAGAGACCCAGTACTTC
CDR3aa: CASSPSGRASPQETQYF

abundance: few
d_gene: TRBD1
v_gene: TRBV27
len: 19
j_gene: TRBJ1-5
CDR3nt: TGTGCCAGCAGTTCAAAGACAGGGACGGGCCCAAGGAGCAATCAGCCCCAGCATTTT
CDR3aa: CASSSKTGTGPRSNQPQHF

abundance: many
d_gene: TRBD1
v_gene: TRBV19
len: 15
j_gene: TRBJ1-3
CDR3nt: TGTGCCAGTACCTCGACGCAGGGGGCAGTTGACACCATATATTTT
CDR3aa: CASTSTQGAVDTIYF

abundance: NA
d_gene: TRBD1
v_gene: TRBV7-9
len: 14
j_gene: TRBJ1-5
CDR3nt: TGTGCCAGCAGCTCAGAGACAGGGTTTCAGCCCCAGCATTTT
CDR3aa: CASSSETGFQPQHF

abundance: few
d_gene: TRBD2
v_gene: TRBV12-3/TRBV12-4
len: 15
j_gene: TRBJ2-2
CDR3nt: TGTGCCAGCAGTCAACTAGCGGGCGGGACCGGGGAGCTGTTTTTT
CDR3aa: CASSQLAGGTGELFF

abundance: NA
d_gene: NA
v_gene: TRBV12-3/TRBV12-4
len: 14
j_gene: TRBJ1-1
CDR3nt: TGTGCCAGCAGTTATCAGGCCGGAGACACTGAAGCTTTCTTT
CDR3aa: CASSYQAGDTEAFF

abundance: many
d_gene: TRBD2
v_gene: TRBV9
len: 18
j_gene: TRBJ2-7
CDR3nt: TGTGCCAGCAGCGTAGGTCCTAGCGGGAGAACCTCCTCCTACGAGCAGTACTTC
CDR3aa: CASSVGPSGRTSSYEQYF

abundance: NA
d_gene: TRBD1
v_gene: TRBV6-2/TRBV6-3
len: 14
j_gene: TRBJ2-3
CDR3nt: TGTGCCAGCAGTAACCAGGGGGCTGGAGATACGCAGTATTTT
CDR3aa: CASSNQGAGDTQYF

abundance: NA
d_gene: TRBD2
v_gene: TRBV28
len: 17
j_gene: TRBJ2-3
CDR3nt: TGTGCCAGCACCGGGACTAGCGGGAGGCACAGCACAGATACGCAGTATTTT
CDR3aa: CASTGTSGRHSTDTQYF

abundance: NA
d_gene: NA
v_gene: TRBV12-3/TRBV12-4
len: 14
j_gene: TRBJ2-5
CDR3nt: TGTGCCAGCAGTTTCGGGGGCAGCCAAGAGACCCAGTACTTC
CDR3aa: CASSFGGSQETQYF

abundance: few
d_gene: NA
v_gene: TRBV7-9
len: 12
j_gene: TRBJ1-1
CDR3nt: TGTGCCAGCAGTCAAACAGGTTCCGAAGCTTTCTTT
CDR3aa: CASSQTGSEAFF

abundance: NA
d_gene: NA
v_gene: TRBV18
len: 14
j_gene: TRBJ1-4
CDR3nt: TGTGCCAGCTCACCACAGGTGGCTAATGAAAAACTGTTTTTT
CDR3aa: CASSPQVANEKLFF

abundance: many
d_gene: TRBD1
v_gene: TRBV7-3
len: 15
j_gene: TRBJ2-1
CDR3nt: TGTGCCAGCAGCTTAGAGGGGGCTTCCTACAATGAGCAGTTCTTC
CDR3aa: CASSLEGASYNEQFF

abundance: NA
d_gene: NA
v_gene: TRBV24-1
len: 12
j_gene: TRBJ2-3
CDR3nt: TGTGCCACCAAGGGGTGGGCAGATACGCAGTATTTT
CDR3aa: CATKGWADTQYF

abundance: few
d_gene: NA
v_gene: TRBV19
len: 15
j_gene: TRBJ2-1
CDR3nt: TGTGCCAGTAGCCCCCAACTAGTATGGAACGGTGAGCAGTTCTTC
CDR3aa: CASSPQLVWNGEQFF

abundance: many
d_gene: NA
v_gene: TRBV7-8
len: 19
j_gene: TRBJ1-5
CDR3nt: TGTGCCAGCAGCTTAGTACGGGGGGGGCAGGCCCTTCCCAATCAGCCCCAGCATTTT
CDR3aa: CASSLVRGGQALPNQPQHF

abundance: few
d_gene: TRBD2
v_gene: TRBV7-2
len: 14
j_gene: TRBJ2-5
CDR3nt: TGTGCCAGCAGCTCCGCAGCGGGGGTGGAGACCCAGTACTTC
CDR3aa: CASSSAAGVETQYF

abundance: many
d_gene: NA
v_gene: TRBV7-2
len: 14
j_gene: TRBJ1-1
CDR3nt: TGTGCCAGCAGCTCGGACGCGTCGAACACTGAAGCTTTCTTT
CDR3aa: CASSSDASNTEAFF

abundance: NA
d_gene: TRBD2
v_gene: TRBV15
len: 17
j_gene: TRBJ2-1
CDR3nt: TGTGCCACCAGCAGAGGCCCCGGGACTAGCGGGGCAGCTGAGCAGTTCTTC
CDR3aa: CATSRGPGTSGAAEQFF

abundance: NA
d_gene: NA
v_gene: TRBV7-2
len: 16
j_gene: TRBJ1-3
CDR3nt: TGTGCCAGCAGCTTAGACAGCCCAATCTCTGGAAACACCATATATTTT
CDR3aa: CASSLDSPISGNTIYF

abundance: NA
d_gene: NA
v_gene: TRBV27
len: 14
j_gene: TRBJ1-1
CDR3nt: TGTGCCAGCAGCCCCGGGGTCACGAACACTGAAGCTTTCTTT
CDR3aa: CASSPGVTNTEAFF

abundance: many
d_gene: NA
v_gene: TRBV7-2
len: 13
j_gene: TRBJ1-1
CDR3nt: TGTGCCAGCAGCTTAGAGGGGGGGCGAGAAGCTTTCTTT
CDR3aa: CASSLEGGREAFF